What follows describes a single TCR beta chain. With 2 bases removed from V and 2 bases from J, the gap between germline ends came to 15 bases. From germline, CDR1 is SGHAT and CDR2 FQDESV (reference sequence). The CDR3 is 17 residues long. The record originates from a study of cytotoxic CD8 clonotypes in ibrutinib-treated CLL. Repertoires were generated with immunoSEQ multiplex PCR, while TCRdb's copy carries only in-frame clones and drops some. The sample yields 35,000 or so clones, over 55% seen once. The sample here was PBMCs, taken at disease progression, from a patient treated with ibrutinib. The chain couples TRBV11-1 to TRBJ2-2; no firm D call. The clonotype originates from a human donor with chronic lymphocytic leukemia. The CDR3 DNA follows: TGTGCCAGCAGCTTATATTATGGGCTATACAACACCGGGGAGCTGTTTTTT. It specifies CASSLYYGLYNTGELFF.